The 21 T cell receptor beta chains reported below all come from one sample, sequenced in a study of regulatory T cells in long-lasting Graves disease. Time point given: persistent/refractory GD, antithyroid drugs over 5 years with positive TRAb. RNA extracted from PBMCs served as the sequencing template. Relying on iRepertoire HTBI primers and Arm-PCR of CDR3 regions, the team built TCR beta libraries. TCRdb redid the calling of the multiplex PCR reads with MiXCR, one entry per CDR3 protein. This sample has roughly 500,000 distinct CDR3 sequences, with about 20% found just once. This specimen was peripheral blood mononuclear cells (PBMCs), taken when the disease was refractory, from a patient treated with antithyroid drugs. The receptors shown here come from a female donor with Graves disease.

This clonotype showed up just a few times. The chain has TRBV6-2 or TRBV6-3 and TRBJ1-6; no firm D call. The CDR3 spans 13 residues. CDR1 and CDR2 (germline): MNHEY, SVGEGT. The V end lost 2 bases, the J end lost 7 bases, and 6 bases lay between the germline ends. This CDR3 is CASSYEENSPLHF. CDR3 nucleotide sequence: TGTGCCAGCAGTTACGAAGAGAATTCACCCCTCCACTTT.

The chain carries TRBV20-1 and TRBJ2-4; D call uncertain. V was clipped by 2 bases and J by 0 bases, with 20 bases between them. Germline V gene lookup returns CDR1 DFQATT and CDR2 SNEGSKA (reference sequence). The CDR3 consists of 18 residues. CDR3 sequence reads: CSARIPSDPRIAKNIQYF. CDR3 coding DNA: TGCAGTGCTAGAATCCCCTCAGATCCGCGAATAGCCAAAAACATTCAGTACTTC.

This clonotype has ten or more counts. The V and J genes are TRBV29-1 and TRBJ1-4, with TRBD1 identical over 7 bases. The V gene's germline CDR1 is SQVTM and CDR2 ANQGSEA. Unmatched junction bases numbered 4, after V lost 0 bases and J lost 0 bases. This CDR3 is built from 16 residues. The CDR3 nucleotides read TGCAGCGTTGAAGATCCAGGGGGGGCAACTAATGAAAAACTGTTTTTT. This codes for CSVEDPGGATNEKLFF. The whole variable domain, remainder taken from reference TRBV29-1 and TRBJ1-4, is SAVISQKPSRDICQRGTSLTIQCQVDSQVTMMFWYRQQPGQSLTLIATANQGSEATYESGFVIDKFPISRPNLTFSTLTVSNMSPEDSSIYLCSVEDPGGATNEKLFFGSGTQLSVL.

This clonotype was picked up many times. The chain combines TRBV28 with TRBJ2-7; 7 bases match TRBD1. Unmatched junction bases numbered 4, after V lost 6 bases and J lost 5 bases. CDR1 is MDHEN, CDR2 SYDVKM, per germline. The CDR3 length is 12 residues. In DNA form, the CDR3 reads TGTGCCAGCAGAGAAACAGGGGACGAGCAGTACTTC. Translated, it gives CASRETGDEQYF.

In DNA form, the CDR3 reads TGTGCCTGGGTCGGACTACTTTCCTACGAGCAGTACTTC. Translated: CAWVGLLSYEQYF. The genes are TRBV30 and TRBJ2-7; D perhaps matches TRBD2 (6 bases). V lost 5 bases and J 1 base, leaving 12 bases between the germline ends. There are 13 residues in the CDR3. Germline lookup yields CDR1 GTSNPN and CDR2 SVGIG (reference sequence).

This clonotype was seen ten or more times. The chain employs TRBV5-5 and TRBJ2-7; D may be TRBD1 or TRBD2 (5 bases each). The CDR3 loop spans 15 amino acids. With 7 bases removed from V and 5 bases from J, the gap between germline ends came to 22 bases. Germline lookup yields CDR1 SGHKS and CDR2 YYEKEE (reference sequence). CDR3 sequence (DNA): TGTGCCAGCGGAAATGGGGGTTCCTCCCCCCACGAGCAGTACTTC. It is translated as CASGNGGSSPHEQYF.

This clonotype was seen a few times. The genes are TRBV5-1 and TRBJ1-2; 8 bases agree with TRBD1. The CDR3 spans 13 residues. The ends lost 3 bases at V and 4 bases at J; junction bases unmatched: 2. Per germline, CDR1 SGHRS and CDR2 YFSETQ. CDR3 DNA sequence: TGCGCCAGCAGCTGGGGACAGGTCTATGGCTACACCTTC. This translates into CASSWGQVYGYTF.

This clonotype was seen just once. The genes are TRBV5-8 and TRBJ2-3, with TRBD2 matching over 13 bases. The CDR3 loop spans 16 amino acids. Germline V CDR1 and CDR2: SGHTS, YDEGEE. The V and J ends lost 4 bases and 4 bases, in that order; junction bases with no gene match: 6. In nucleotides, the CDR3 is TGTGCCAGCAGCGTTGGACTAGCGGGAGAGGCAGATACGCAGTATTTT. Amino acids: CASSVGLAGEADTQYF. Combining the CDR3 with reference TRBV5-8 and TRBJ2-3 gives the whole variable domain EAGVTQSPTHLIKTRGQQATLRCSPISGHTSVYWYQQALGLGLQFLLWYDEGEERNRGNFPPRFSGRQFPNYSSELNVNALELEDSALYLCASSVGLAGEADTQYFGPGTRLTVL.

The CDR3 sequence is CASSLTAGSLLRHEQYF. CDR3 in DNA: TGTGCCAGCAGCCTAACAGCGGGATCCCTTTTGCGCCACGAGCAGTACTTC. V and J are TRBV7-2 and TRBJ2-7, with 7 positions matching TRBD2. This CDR3 comprises 17 residues. The V gene's germline CDR1 is SGHTA and CDR2 FQGNSA. V shed 5 bases and J 5 bases; nucleotides not matched to a gene: 18.

V is TRBV7-9 and J is TRBJ1-1; no clear D gene. The V gene lost 7 bases and the J gene lost 4 bases, with 13 bases spanning the gap. Germline CDR1 is SEHNR and CDR2 is FQNEAQ (reference sequence). The CDR3 is 13 amino acids. The CDR3: CASMQWSGTEAFF. The CDR3 DNA follows: TGTGCCAGCATGCAGTGGTCGGGCACTGAAGCTTTCTTT.

There are a few counts of this clonotype. This sequence joins TRBV6-1 and TRBJ2-7; D tentatively reads TRBD1 or TRBD2 (6 bases each). CDR1 and CDR2 (germline): MNHNS, SASEGT. The CDR3 is 14 residues long. V lost 3 bases and J 3 bases, leaving 12 bases between the germline ends. For the CDR3, the DNA is TGTGCCAGCAGTGAGGGGGGCTCGGGCTACGAGCAGTACTTC. Protein product: CASSEGGSGYEQYF.

This clonotype was seen repeatedly, ten times or more. CDR3 in amino acids: CASSFSPAYEQYF. In DNA form, the CDR3 reads TGTGCCAGCAGTTTTAGTCCCGCCTACGAGCAGTACTTC. The chain is built from TRBV28 and TRBJ2-7; D is ambiguous. Trimming took off 3 bases at V and 2 bases at J, with 8 bases between the two ends. CDR3 size: 13 residues. The germline V gene has CDR1 MDHEN and CDR2 SYDVKM. The full variable domain, completed using reference TRBV28 and TRBJ2-7, is DVKVTQSSRYLVKRTGEKVFLECVQDMDHENMFWYRQDPGLGLRLIYFSYDVKMKEKGDIPEGYSVSREKKERFSLILESASTNQTSMYLCASSFSPAYEQYFGPGTRLTVT.

The rearrangement joins TRBV18 to TRBJ2-7, with 9 bases lining up with TRBD2. From germline, CDR1 is KGHSH and CDR2 LQKENI. Trimming at V came to 0 bases and at J to 3 bases, leaving 9 bases not matched to a gene. The CDR3 spans 17 residues. CDR3 loop: CASSPPSSGGPGYEQYF. DNA for the CDR3: TGTGCCAGCTCACCACCTTCCAGCGGGGGGCCGGGCTACGAGCAGTACTTC. The full variable domain, rest sourced from reference TRBV18 and TRBJ2-7, is NAGVMQNPRHLVRRRGQEARLRCSPMKGHSHVYWYRQLPEEGLKFMVYLQKENIIDESGMPKERFSAEFPKEGPSILRIQQVVRGDSAAYFCASSPPSSGGPGYEQYFGPGTRLTVT.

Only a few counts were recorded for this clonotype. This chain connects TRBV6-1 to TRBJ2-7, with a tentative D call TRBD2 (6 bases). The CDR3 runs to 14 residues. CDR1 and CDR2 from the germline V gene are MNHNS and SASEGT. Trimming removed 3 bases at V and 4 bases at J, with 13 bases between. For the CDR3, the DNA is TGTGCCAGCAGTGATTTGGGACTCTTTTACGAGCAGTACTTC. It yields the protein CASSDLGLFYEQYF.

Concerning this clonotype itself: An end of the junction does not agree with germline; a read error may underlie this. The chain uses TRBV19 and TRBJ1-5; TRBD1 aligns across 8 bases. The germline gives CDR1 LNHDA, CDR2 SQIVND (reference sequence). This CDR3 is built from 15 residues. DNA for the CDR3: TGTGCCAGTAGCCCCGGGGACAGGCCCCATCAGCCCCGGCATTTT. Translated, it gives CASSPGDRPHQPRHF.

This chain connects TRBV5-1 to TRBJ2-5; TRBD2 matches 11 bases. Germline V gene lookup returns CDR1 SGHRS and CDR2 YFSETQ. The CDR3 has 17 residues. The V gene end was trimmed by 4 bases and the J gene end by 5 bases; junction bases not matched to a gene: 13. The CDR3 bases are TGCGCCAGCAGCCTAACCGGGACTAGCGGTACCAGGGAGACCCAGTACTTC. Its protein product is CASSLTGTSGTRETQYF.

V usage is TRBV7-4 and J usage is TRBJ2-5, with 7 bases aligning to TRBD1. Trimming cost V 3 bases and J 1 base; bases outside gene matches: 5. CDR1 and CDR2 from the germline V gene are SGHVT and SQSDAQ. This CDR3 is 15 amino acids long. The CDR3 DNA reads TGTGCCAGCAGCTTTAGGGGGCCCAGCCAAGAGACCCAGTACTTC. Translated, it gives CASSFRGPSQETQYF.

This clonotype was detected only once. This chain uses TRBV28 with TRBJ2-1; possibly TRBD1 for D (5 bases). V shed 2 bases and J shed 5 bases, with 13 bases lying between them. Germline CDR1 MDHEN, CDR2 SYDVKM. This CDR3 has 15 residues. The CDR3 DNA follows: TGTGCCAGCAGTTTAAACAGGCCGGAGCACAATGAGCAGTTCTTC. Translating gives CASSLNRPEHNEQFF.

The chain carries TRBV20-1 and TRBJ2-2, with TRBD2 identical over 11 bases. V gave up 7 bases and J gave up 1 base; unmatched junction bases: 14. This CDR3 region has 18 residues. CDR1 is DFQATT and CDR2 is SNEGSKA in the germline V gene (reference sequence). CDR3 loop: CSVRGLAGGQGNTGELFF. CDR3 nucleotides: TGCAGTGTCCGAGGTTTAGCGGGAGGGCAAGGGAACACCGGGGAGCTGTTTTTT.

The table lists this clonotype with a few counts. The chain joins TRBV6-1 to TRBJ2-1, with 7 positions matching TRBD2. Germline V gene lookup returns CDR1 MNHNS and CDR2 SASEGT. V was clipped by 6 bases and J by 15 bases; unmatched bases: 11. CDR3 length equals 12 residues. CDR3 bases: TGTGCCAGCAGCACCCCGGGACTACCGACGTTCTTC. It specifies CASSTPGLPTFF.

This clonotype occurred many times. The chain has TRBV7-2 and TRBJ1-1; D is unresolved. Germline V gives CDR1 SGHTA, CDR2 FQGNSA. V shed 0 bases and J shed 4 bases, with 12 bases lying between them. The CDR3 runs to 15 residues. The CDR3: CASSLANTYGTEAFF. The CDR3 DNA is TGTGCCAGCAGCTTAGCCAACACCTACGGCACTGAAGCTTTCTTT.